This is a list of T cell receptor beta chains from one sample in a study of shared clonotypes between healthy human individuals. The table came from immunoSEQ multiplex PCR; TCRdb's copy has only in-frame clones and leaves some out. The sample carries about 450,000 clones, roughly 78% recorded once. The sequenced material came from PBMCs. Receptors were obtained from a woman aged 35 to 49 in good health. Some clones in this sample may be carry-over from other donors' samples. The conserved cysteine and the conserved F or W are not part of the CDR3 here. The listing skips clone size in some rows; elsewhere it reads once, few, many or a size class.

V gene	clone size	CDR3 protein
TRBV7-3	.	ASSLTGNTDTQY
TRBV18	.	ASSPVRESNQPQH
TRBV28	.	ASSLPGLYEQY
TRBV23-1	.	ASSLTLSNQPQH
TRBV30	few	AWGDLGSSGNTIY
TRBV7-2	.	ASSLEGQGANYGYT
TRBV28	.	ASSITGAKSYIQY
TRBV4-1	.	ASSQGGLGAYEQY
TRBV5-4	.	ASSQSSWSSYNEQF
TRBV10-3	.	ASRGNTGELF
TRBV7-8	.	ASSPPSQVNTEAF
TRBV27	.	ASTHGTGYGYT
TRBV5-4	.	ASSFSLAPAYEQY
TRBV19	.	ASRTSPGSNQPQH
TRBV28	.	ASTWGPESAYEQY
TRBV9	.	ASSFGQGAPNEQF
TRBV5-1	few	ASSLTGTGEKTQY
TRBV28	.	ASSLLGAEAF
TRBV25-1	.	ASSELGGQGWGQPQH
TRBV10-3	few	AISAGTVNTEAF
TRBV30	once	AWEDRTKPYEQY
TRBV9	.	ASSRRTSGAGELF
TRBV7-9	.	ASSLVPAGLGNEQF
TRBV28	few	ASPNSNQPQH
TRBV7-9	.	ASSFFMSSGNTIY
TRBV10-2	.	ASSEVYEQF
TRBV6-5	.	ASRSPQGKAF
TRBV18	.	ASSPRAGSSYEQY
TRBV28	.	ASSSGARVYEQY
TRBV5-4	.	ASSQPSGKSTDTQY
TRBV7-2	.	ASSLEAGRNEQF
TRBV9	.	ASSVEKVSYEQY
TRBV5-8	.	ASSLGQGPYEQY
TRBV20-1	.	SAGIDNEQF
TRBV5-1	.	ASSAYRGHNTGELF
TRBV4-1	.	ASSLEATTGMLGYT
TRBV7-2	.	ASNPWRRSYNEQF
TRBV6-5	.	ASSYWGDAEAF
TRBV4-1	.	ASSRGPGTANTEAF
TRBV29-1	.	SAVDLAKNIQY
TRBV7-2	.	ASSGPGTGYSNQPQH
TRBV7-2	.	ASSKGQGEYGYT
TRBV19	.	ASSKPSGRLYNEQF
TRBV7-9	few	ASGTDRITGNTIY
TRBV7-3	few	ASSKGVGETQY
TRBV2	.	ASSETDSNQPQH
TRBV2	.	ASSPQVYYGYT
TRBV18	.	ASSQAEGANVLT
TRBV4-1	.	ASSLGPGGSYEQY
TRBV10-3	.	ASAGTGTFNEQF
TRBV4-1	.	ASSQYRLAVVSEQY